The clone carrying this TCR beta chain was seen a few times. This record belongs to a study of blood T cell repertoires in COVID-19. About the research overall: The United States, Italy and Spain provided the acute and convalescent COVID-19 samples.

Per the study methods: Researchers report that nucleated cell counts were estimated from reference gene primer amplification. TCRdb's table, derived via immunoSEQ multiplex PCR, lists solely in-frame clones and lacks some. V, J and clone size reflect that table, while D and trimming were determined from the DNA. This table has 50,000 to 65,000 clones, around 87% appearing once. The CDR3 runs to 19 residues. V lost 2 bases, J lost 0 bases, and 11 bases stayed unmatched. Germline V lookup: CDR1 MNHNS, CDR2 SASEGT. The chain couples TRBV6-1 to TRBJ1-4; TRBD1 matches at 8 bases. The clonotype originates from a man in his 70s with acute or convalescent COVID-19. The sample was peripheral blood. The CDR3 coding sequence is TGTGCCAGCAGTGAAACTAGACAGGGGAAGGTTGCAACTAATGAAAAACTGTTTTTT. Its protein is CASSETRQGKVATNEKLFF.